This T cell receptor (beta chain) comes out of a study of cytomegalovirus exposure and HLA in healthy donors. Study conclusions and caveats: Among TCR beta chains, those listed as cytomegalovirus-associated numbered roughly 150.

Only in-frame clones appear in the TCRdb table, and some are missing; sequencing was by immunoSEQ multiplex PCR. The sample comprises around 190,000 clones, about three quarters of which are singletons, and 0.95% to 1.5% rests with the top ten. Notes on this clone: What it recognizes is unknown.

CDR3 size: 15 residues. V was shortened by 5 bases and J by 0 bases, with 14 bases between the two germline ends. Germline lookup yields CDR1 SGHTA and CDR2 FQGNSA. This clonotype was sampled from a woman in her thirties in good health and CMV-seronegative. The chain recombines TRBV7-2 with TRBJ2-7; tentative D call: TRBD1 (6 bases). Sequencing was done on a sample of PBMCs. CDR3 bases: TGTGCCAGCAGCCCCCCCGGGACACTCTCCTACGAGCAGTACTTC. The encoded protein is CASSPPGTLSYEQYF. The full variable domain, with the rest looked up from reference TRBV7-2 and TRBJ2-7, is GAGVSQSPSNKVTEKGKDVELRCDPISGHTALYWYRQSLGQGLEFLIYFQGNSAPDKSGLPSDRFSAERTGGSVSTLTIQRTQQEDSAVYLCASSPPGTLSYEQYFGPGTRLTVT.